This T cell receptor beta chain was captured by sequencing in a study of blood T cell repertoires in COVID-19 (dated by TCRdb to 2019 to 2021). With respect to the entire study: Samples covering the acute and convalescent phases of COVID-19 were provided by collaborators in the United States, Italy and Spain. The material from the prospective study consisted of cDNA or gDNA derived from T cells, B-cell-depleted T cells, or PBMCs. Subjects who had been exposed to COVID-19, were actively infected with it, or had recovered from it provided the deeply sampled blood TCRbeta repertoires that made up the dataset. The repertoires were made available in a free public database intended to serve as a resource for research on the immune response to SARS-CoV-2. The samples were drawn from the first 160 participants of the ongoing ImmuneRACE study and from 950 to 1,500 subjects provided by 6 global collaborators. The sample metadata nearly always contained a de-identified subject ID, COVID-19 status, age in years and sex. Where HLA class I and class II types were available, the types were taken from metadata supplied by the sample provider, not from assay-based typing. Beyond this particular receptor, the publication reports: The quantity of clinical and demographic metadata differed by source and by participant and was supplied without curation.

Enrolling through a virtual design, the prospective study's participants ranged in age from roughly 18 to 89 years and lived across roughly 24 United States geographic areas. In the prospective study, participants were assigned to cohorts based on the clinical history participants reported in a screening survey and a study questionnaire. Recovered participants in ImmuneRACE Cohort 3 were defined by two consecutive negative NP/OP PCR tests, clearance by a healthcare professional, or resolution of symptoms. In the prospective study, whole blood, serum and a nasopharyngeal or oropharyngeal swab were collected from each participant by mobile phlebotomists. Participants in the prospective study had the option to provide additional blood draws and questionnaires over a roughly two-month period. Blood samples from the prospective study were shipped frozen or at room temperature prior to DNA extraction.

TCRbeta CDR3 regions were amplified from genomic DNA by means of the immunoSEQ Assay, a bias-controlled multiplex PCR. In the paper's pipeline: The number of nucleated cells in each sample was estimated from the amplification of reference gene primers within the assay. Sequence reads were collapsed and filtered to measure the absolute abundance of every unique TCRbeta CDR3 rearrangement. For each sample, productive Simpson clonality was calculated by taking the square root of Simpson's diversity index across productive rearrangements. TCRdb re-hosts the immuneACCESS table, in-frame sequences only. Its copies lack some clones; in the studies checked, an unresolved V gene accounts for under half of them, and the cause for the rest is not known. V and J calls and clone size are copied from that table; D and trimming were computed from the DNA. The sample profile shows roughly 330,000 clones; roughly 85% of them were found once. Together, the top ten hold less than 6% of the sample.

Spanning cysteine to phenylalanine, the CDR3 consists of 12 amino acids. Only CDR3 DNA is held: 36 bases, read in frame from base 1. CDR1 GTSNPN and CDR2 SVGIG were looked up in the germline V gene (reference sequence). Cut back by 2 bases and 6 bases, the V and J ends lie 11 bases apart. About this clone: Its antigen remains undetermined. The record has no base qualities; no much larger clone is one base away.

The TCR was taken from a woman between 25 and 40 years old who had recovered from COVID-19. The chain is assembled from TRBV30 and TRBJ2-7; the D gene is possibly TRBD1, with 6 bases matching. The sample comprised PBMCs or T cells enriched from blood (not recorded which). The CDR3 has the sequence CAWSPQGREQYF. The nucleotides read TGTGCCTGGAGTCCACAGGGACGCGAGCAGTACTTC.